This T cell receptor (beta chain) came from a study of cytomegalovirus exposure and HLA in healthy donors. Sequencing used immunoSEQ multiplex PCR; TCRdb keeps in-frame clones, though not all of them. The profile covers 150,000 to 200,000 clones, with around 96% appearing a single time and about 0.94% taken by the ten largest. The CDR3 is made up of 15 amino acids. Germline values: CDR1 MNHNY, CDR2 SVGAGI (reference sequence). Between the trimmed V and J ends, which lost 8 bases and 0 bases, there was a span of 14 bases. V gene TRBV6-6 combines with J gene TRBJ2-1; D might be TRBD1 (6 bases). The clonotype comes from a woman aged 18 to 35 in good health and CMV-seronegative. The sequenced sample was PBMCs. CDR3 DNA sequence: TGTGCCAGCGGGTTAGCAGGGGCCTCCTACAATGAGCAGTTCTTC. Translating gives CASGLAGASYNEQFF.